This passage covers 5 T cell receptor beta chains from one sample sequenced in a study of molecular identifiers for immune sequencing clone quantification. TCRdb analysed the PCR reads with MiXCR anew, one entry per CDR3 protein. This sample has over 600,000 distinct CDR3 sequences, with 15% to 20% found just once. The material sequenced was naive CD8+ T cells from blood, with Jurkat cell RNA spiked in. The subset here: FACS-sorted CD8+CD4-CCR7+CD45RA+ naive T cells. Every receptor here comes from a human donor in good health. Some libraries in this study had Jurkat cell RNA spiked in.

Concerning this clonotype itself: The junction departs from germline at one end; a sequencing error may be responsible. This chain links TRBV29-1 with TRBJ2-1; D may be TRBD2 (6 bases). CDR1 is SQVTM, CDR2 ANQGSEA, per germline. This CDR3 is built from 15 residues. The CDR3 is CSVQWEESSYNEQSF. The CDR3 nucleotides are TGCAGCGTTCAGTGGGAGGAGTCCTCCTACAATGAGCAGTCCTTC.

This clonotype was counted at least ten times. The chain links TRBV7-2 to TRBJ2-7, with D unresolved. The CDR3 consists of 16 residues. CDR1 is SGHTA and CDR2 is FQGNSA in the germline V gene. Trimming pared 0 bases from V and 0 bases from J, leaving 12 bases between. DNA for the CDR3: TGTGCCAGCAGCTTAGCCCGACCGAGTAGCTCCTACGAGCAGTACTTC. Protein product: CASSLARPSSSYEQYF.

This clonotype has at least ten counts. The chain couples TRBV7-6 to TRBJ2-3, with 11 bases aligning to TRBD2. This CDR3 spans 16 amino acids. Germline V CDR1 and CDR2: SGHVS, FNYEAQ. Trimming at V came to 5 bases and at J to 2 bases, leaving 6 bases not matched to a gene. The DNA of the CDR3 is TGTGCCAGCAGCCCCTGGACTAGCGGGTACACAGATACGCAGTATTTT. Its protein is CASSPWTSGYTDTQYF.

On this clonotype itself: Since a much larger clone is just one base distant, this may be a read error. The J gene is TRBJ2-7, the V gene TRBV12-3 or TRBV12-4, with TRBD1 identical over 8 bases. Trimming removed 8 bases from V and 2 bases from J; junction bases left unmatched: 17. CDR3 length: 17 amino acids. The CDR3 region has the DNA TGTGCCAGCGGTCTCACGGCACCCAGGGGGCGCGCCTACGAGCAGTACTTC. The encoded protein is CASGLTAPRGRAYEQYF.

This clonotype was counted ten times or more. The chain has TRBV10-3 and TRBJ1-1, with unresolved D. CDR1 and CDR2 (germline): ENHRY, SYGVKD. Trimming removed 3 bases at V and 2 bases at J, with 7 bases between. The CDR3 covers 13 residues. The CDR3 region is CAISDPFNTEAFF. CDR3 DNA: TGTGCCATCAGTGACCCATTTAACACTGAAGCTTTCTTT.